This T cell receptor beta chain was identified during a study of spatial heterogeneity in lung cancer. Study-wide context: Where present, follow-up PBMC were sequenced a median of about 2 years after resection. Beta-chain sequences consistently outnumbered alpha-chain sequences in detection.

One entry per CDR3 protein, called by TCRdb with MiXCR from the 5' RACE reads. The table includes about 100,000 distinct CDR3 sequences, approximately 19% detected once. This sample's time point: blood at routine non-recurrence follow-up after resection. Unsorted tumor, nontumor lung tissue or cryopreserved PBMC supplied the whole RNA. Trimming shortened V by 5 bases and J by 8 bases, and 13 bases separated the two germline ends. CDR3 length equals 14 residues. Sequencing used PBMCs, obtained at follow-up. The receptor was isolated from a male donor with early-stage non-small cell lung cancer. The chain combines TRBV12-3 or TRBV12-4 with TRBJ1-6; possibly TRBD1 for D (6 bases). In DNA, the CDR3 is TGTGCCAGCAGTAAACAGGGAGGGGATTCACCCCTCCACTTT. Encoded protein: CASSKQGGDSPLHF.